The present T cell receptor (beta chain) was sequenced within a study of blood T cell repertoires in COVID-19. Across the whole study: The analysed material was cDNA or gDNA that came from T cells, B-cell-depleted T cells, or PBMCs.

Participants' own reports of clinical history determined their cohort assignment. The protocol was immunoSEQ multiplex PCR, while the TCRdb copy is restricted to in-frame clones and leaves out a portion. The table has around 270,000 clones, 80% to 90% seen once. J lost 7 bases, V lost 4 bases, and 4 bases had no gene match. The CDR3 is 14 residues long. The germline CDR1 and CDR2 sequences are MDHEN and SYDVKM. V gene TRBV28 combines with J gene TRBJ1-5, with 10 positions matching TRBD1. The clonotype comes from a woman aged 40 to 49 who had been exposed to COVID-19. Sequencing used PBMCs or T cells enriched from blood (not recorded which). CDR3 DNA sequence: TGTGCCAGCAGTTGGGACAGGGGTTTCCAGCCCCAGCATTTT. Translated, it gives CASSWDRGFQPQHF.